This T cell receptor beta chain was recovered during a study of cytomegalovirus exposure and HLA in healthy donors. V was cut by 2 bases and J by 8 bases, with 12 bases left in between. CDR1 LGHNA and CDR2 YNFKEQ come from the germline V gene. This CDR3 has 14 amino acids. Amplification used 60 Vbeta primers and 13 Jbeta primers. Data came from immunoSEQ multiplex PCR; TCRdb stores just in-frame clones and leaves some out. Altogether more than 85,000 clones are present, around 80% being singletons, with the ten largest covering approximately 6.9%. This TCR was recovered from a man younger than 45 in good health and CMV-seropositive. The genes are TRBV4-2 and TRBJ1-4; tentative D call: TRBD1 (6 bases). Sequencing was carried out using PBMCs. This chain's CDR3 is CASSQPGQGEKLFF. The CDR3 region has the DNA TGTGCCAGCAGCCAACCAGGTCAGGGGGAAAAACTGTTTTTT.